This T cell receptor (beta chain) was profiled in a study of naive and memory T cell subsets. Both TRBC1 and TRBC2 were covered by a beta constant-region primer of two equimolar oligonucleotides. The ligated cDNA underwent four PCR rounds using SP2 and nested alpha and beta constant-region primers. One entry per CDR3 protein results from TCRdb running MiXCR on the UMI-ligation and nested PCR reads. The sample consists of about 160,000 distinct CDR3 sequences, about 20% of them appearing once. Points on this clonotype: Its antigen is unknown.

Whole-study findings and limits: Naive repertoires, especially CD8, held a few larger clonotypes, possibly memory cells re-expressing CD45RA.

This CDR3 has 14 amino acids. Trimming shortened V by 5 bases and J by 2 bases, and 12 bases separated the two germline ends. Germline V gene sequence: CDR1 SEHNR, CDR2 FQNEAQ (reference sequence). The rearrangement joins TRBV7-9 to TRBJ1-2; no firm D call. The material sequenced was naive CD4+ T cells from blood. The sequence was collected from a human donor in good health. This chain's CDR3 is CASSPSSGNYGYTF. CDR3 coding DNA: TGTGCCAGCAGCCCCTCATCTGGGAACTATGGCTACACCTTC.